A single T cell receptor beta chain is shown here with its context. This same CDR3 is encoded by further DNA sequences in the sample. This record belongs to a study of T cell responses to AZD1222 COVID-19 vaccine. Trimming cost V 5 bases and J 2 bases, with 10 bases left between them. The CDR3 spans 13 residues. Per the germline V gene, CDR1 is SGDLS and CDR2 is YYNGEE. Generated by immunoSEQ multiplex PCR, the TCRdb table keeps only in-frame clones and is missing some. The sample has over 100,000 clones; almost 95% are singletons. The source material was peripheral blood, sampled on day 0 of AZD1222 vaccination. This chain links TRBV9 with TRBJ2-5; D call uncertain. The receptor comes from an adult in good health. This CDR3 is CASSPAGQETQYF. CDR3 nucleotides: TGTGCCAGCAGTCCAGCCGGGCAAGAGACCCAGTACTTC. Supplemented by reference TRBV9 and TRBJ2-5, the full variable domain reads DSGVTQTPKHLITATGQRVTLRCSPRSGDLSVYWYQQSLDQGLQFLIQYYNGEERAKGNILERFSAQQFPDLHSELNLSSLELGDSALYFCASSPAGQETQYFGPGTRLLVL.